Following are 10 T cell receptor beta chains from one sample sequenced in a study of cytomegalovirus exposure and HLA in healthy donors (dated 2017 in TCRdb). Library construction relied on the immunoSEQ multiplex PCR assay. A mixture of 60 forward primers for TCR Vbeta segments and 13 reverse primers for TCR Jbeta segments was used in the multiplex PCR. TCRdb's version of the immuneACCESS table is confined to in-frame rearrangements and falls short of the full clone set. An unresolved V gene accounts for under half of the shortfall where checked; the remainder is of unknown origin. This sample holds under 200,000 clones; 70% to 80% were observed only once. Approximately 2.5% of the sample is in the top ten clones. The sequenced material came from PBMCs. The receptors shown here come from a man aged 55 to 70 in good health and CMV-seronegative.

A remark on this clone: Germline is not matched at one junction end, which may reflect a read error. DNA of the CDR3: TGTGCCAGCAGTACCGCAGGGGCTGGAAGCACCATATATTTT. As protein: CASSTAGAGSTIYF. This chain links TRBV27 with TRBJ1-3; possible D gene TRBD1, 6 bases. CDR1 is MNHEY, CDR2 SMNVEV, per germline (reference sequence). This CDR3 contains 14 residues.

Only a few counts were recorded for this clone. The CDR3 DNA reads TGTGCCAGTACCGACAGGCAGGTAGGCTTGAACACTGAAGCTTTCTTT. Its translation: CASTDRQVGLNTEAFF. The chain links TRBV19 to TRBJ1-1, with D maybe TRBD1 (6 bases). The CDR3 has 16 residues. With 7 bases removed from V and 0 bases from J, the gap between germline ends came to 18 bases. Germline CDR1 reads LNHDA; CDR2 reads SQIVND (reference sequence).

CDR3 loop: CASSLVVSGGNGYTF. CDR3 DNA: TGCGCCAGCAGCTTGGTCGTCTCAGGGGGTAATGGCTACACCTTC. The V call is TRBV5-1, the J call TRBJ1-2; 7 bases are a match to TRBD1. Trimming at V came to 0 bases and at J to 6 bases, leaving 8 bases not matched to a gene. The germline CDR1 and CDR2 sequences are SGHRS and YFSETQ. The CDR3 consists of 15 residues.

This chain links TRBV27 with TRBJ1-2; 12 nucleotides align to TRBD1. The germline V gene encodes CDR1 MNHEY and CDR2 SMNVEV (reference sequence). The CDR3 runs to 15 residues. V was pared by 8 bases and J by 5 bases, with 9 bases of the junction left unmatched. As DNA, the CDR3 is TGTGCCAGCGGCCCGGGACAGGGGGCTTGGTATGGCTACACCTTC. Translated: CASGPGQGAWYGYTF.

The chain uses TRBV5-4 and TRBJ2-5, with TRBD2 matching over 9 bases. Germline lookup yields CDR1 SGHNT and CDR2 YYREEE (reference sequence). The junction had 2 bases not matched to a gene; V was cut back by 1 base and J by 1 base. The CDR3 spans 15 residues. Here the CDR3 DNA reads TGTGCCAGCAGCTTGACTAGCGGGCCCCAAGAGACCCAGTACTTC. Translated, it gives CASSLTSGPQETQYF. Looking up the rest from reference TRBV5-4 and TRBJ2-5 gives the full variable domain: ETGVTQSPTHLIKTRGQQVTLRCSSQSGHNTVSWYQQALGQGPQFIFQYYREEENGRGNFPPRFSGLQFPNYSSELNVNALELDDSALYLCASSLTSGPQETQYFGPGTRLLVL.

This clone was found a few times. This chain uses TRBV6-5 with TRBJ2-1; TRBD1 matches 8 bases. The CDR3 is 14 residues long. The germline V gene has CDR1 MNHEY and CDR2 SVGAGI. The V and J ends lost 6 bases and 4 bases, in that order; junction bases with no gene match: 5. CDR3 region: CASRRQGHYNEQFF. The CDR3 DNA sequence: TGTGCCAGCAGGCGACAGGGGCATTACAATGAGCAGTTCTTC.

This clone was seen a handful of times. This chain joins TRBV6-1 and TRBJ2-7; perhaps TRBD2 as D (6 bases). Germline CDR1 and CDR2: MNHNS and SASEGT. The CDR3 has 13 residues. Trimming stripped 6 bases from V and 4 bases from J, with 13 bases between. The CDR3 nucleotides are TGTGCCAGCAGCGAGGGACTTAATTACGAGCAGTACTTC. Translation: CASSEGLNYEQYF.

The chain carries TRBV27 and TRBJ1-2; TRBD1 aligns across 8 bases. V gave up 8 bases and J gave up 7 bases; unmatched junction bases: 9. Germline CDR1 is MNHEY and CDR2 is SMNVEV (reference sequence). This CDR3 contains 13 residues. DNA for the CDR3: TGTGCCAGCTGTCCGCAGGGGGCAAGTGGCTACACCTTC. Amino acids: CASCPQGASGYTF.

This sequence joins TRBV10-1 and TRBJ2-3; 7 positions agree with TRBD1. The CDR3 runs 19 residues. CDR1 and CDR2 from the germline V gene are WNHNN and SYGVQD (reference sequence). Trimming took 3 bases from V and 1 from J; bases not matched to a gene: 16. DNA for the CDR3: TGCGCCAGCAGTGACCCGGACAGGCGGGTCAATCCGCGCACAGATACGCAGTATTTT. It is translated as CASSDPDRRVNPRTDTQYF.

This clone was observed a few times. V and J are TRBV28 and TRBJ2-7; D might be TRBD1 (5 bases). Per the germline V gene, CDR1 is MDHEN and CDR2 is SYDVKM. This CDR3 has 17 amino acids. V lost 0 bases to trimming and J lost 0 bases, with 15 bases between them. CDR3 region: CASSLWGFQGTSYEQYF. CDR3 bases: TGTGCCAGCAGTTTATGGGGGTTCCAGGGAACCTCCTACGAGCAGTACTTC.